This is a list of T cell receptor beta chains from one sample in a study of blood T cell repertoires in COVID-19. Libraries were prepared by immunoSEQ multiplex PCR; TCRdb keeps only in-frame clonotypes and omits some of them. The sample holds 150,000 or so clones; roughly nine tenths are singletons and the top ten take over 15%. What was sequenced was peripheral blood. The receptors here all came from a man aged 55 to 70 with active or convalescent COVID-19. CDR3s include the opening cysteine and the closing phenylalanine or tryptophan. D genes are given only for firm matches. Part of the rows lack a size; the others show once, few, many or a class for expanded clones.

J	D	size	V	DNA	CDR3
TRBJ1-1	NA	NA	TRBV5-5	TGTGCCAGCAGCTCGACAGGAAGGGGGTCTTTCTTT	CASSSTGRGSFF
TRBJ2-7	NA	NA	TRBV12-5	TGTGCTAGTGGTTTTCCAGGGAACGGCTACGAGCAGTACTTC	CASGFPGNGYEQYF
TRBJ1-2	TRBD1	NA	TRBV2	TGTGCCAGCAGTGAACAGGGGGCAATCTATGGCTACACCTTC	CASSEQGAIYGYTF
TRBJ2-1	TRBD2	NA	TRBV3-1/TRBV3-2	TGTGCCAGCAGCCAAGATCCACTAGCGGGAGCGAATGAGCAGTTCTTC	CASSQDPLAGANEQFF
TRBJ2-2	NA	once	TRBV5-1	TGCGCCAGCAAGCCGGGACAGAACACCGGGGAGCTGTTTTTT	CASKPGQNTGELFF
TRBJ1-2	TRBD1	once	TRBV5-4	TGTGCCAGCAGCCCTGACAGGGGTTATGGCTACACCTTC	CASSPDRGYGYTF
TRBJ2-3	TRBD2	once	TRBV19	TGTGCCAGTATGGCTAGCGGGGCCGATACGCAGTATTTT	CASMASGADTQYF
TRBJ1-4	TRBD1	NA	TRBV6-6	TGTGCCAGCAGCCCACAGGGGGCGCGAAATGAAAAACTGTTTTTT	CASSPQGARNEKLFF
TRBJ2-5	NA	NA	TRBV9	TGTGCCAGCAGCGTATCAGATCAAGAGACCCAGTACTTC	CASSVSDQETQYF
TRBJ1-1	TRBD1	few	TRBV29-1	TGCAGCGTTGCCCTCTCACAGGGGCTGAGCACTGAAGCTTTCTTT	CSVALSQGLSTEAFF
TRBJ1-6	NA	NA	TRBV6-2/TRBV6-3	TGTGCCAGCAGTTACTCGCTTGTGACAGAGCTCGCCCATAATTCACCCCTCCACTTT	CASSYSLVTELAHNSPLHF
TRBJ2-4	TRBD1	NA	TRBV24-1	TGTGCCACCAGCGACAGGGGGCAGGCCAAAAACATTCAGTACTTC	CATSDRGQAKNIQYF
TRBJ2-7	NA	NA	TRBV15	TGTGCCACCAGCAGAGATCGAGGGAGAGGGACCTACGAGCAGTACTTC	CATSRDRGRGTYEQYF
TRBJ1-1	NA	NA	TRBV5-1	TGCGCCAGCAGCTTGGAATTTTTACAGGGCACTGAAGCTTTCTTT	CASSLEFLQGTEAFF
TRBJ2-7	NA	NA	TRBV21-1	TGTGCCAGCAGCACGGAGCTAGCGGGATTATCATACGAGCAGTACTTC	CASSTELAGLSYEQYF
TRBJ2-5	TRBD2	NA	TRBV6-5	TGTGCCAGCAGTTACTCCGGGACTAGGTGGGGGGCCCAGTACTTC	CASSYSGTRWGAQYF
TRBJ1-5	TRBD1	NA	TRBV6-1	TGTGCCAGCAGTGAGACAGGGAATCAGCCCCAGCATTTT	CASSETGNQPQHF
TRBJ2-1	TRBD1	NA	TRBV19	TGTGCCAGTAGTATAACCGGGACAGGGGTTACGAATGAGCAGTTCTTC	CASSITGTGVTNEQFF
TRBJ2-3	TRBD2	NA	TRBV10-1	TGCGCCAGCAAAGCGTCTCGGCAACTAGCGGGGGTTGATACGCAGTATTTT	CASKASRQLAGVDTQYF
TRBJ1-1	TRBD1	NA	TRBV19	TGTGCCAGTAGTACAAAGACCGGGACAGCGACCCTGAACACTGAAGCTTTCTTT	CASSTKTGTATLNTEAFF
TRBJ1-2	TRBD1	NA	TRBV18	TGTGCCAGCCAACGCACCGGGACAGACTATGGCTACACCTTC	CASQRTGTDYGYTF
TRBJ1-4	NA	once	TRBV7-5	TGTGTCAGAAGCCCCCACACCAAAATGAATGAAAAACTGTTTTTT	CVRSPHTKMNEKLFF
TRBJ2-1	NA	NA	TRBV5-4	TGTGCCAGCAGCCCCGAGGGCGAATTATACAATGAGCAGTTCTTC	CASSPEGELYNEQFF
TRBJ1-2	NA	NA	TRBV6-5	TGTGCCAGCATCTCACTTTGGGCAGGAGGGAGCTACACCTTC	CASISLWAGGSYTF
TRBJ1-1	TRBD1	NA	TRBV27	TGTGCCAGCAGCCCCCGACAGGGGGGTGGGTTAAACACTGAAGCTTTCTTT	CASSPRQGGGLNTEAFF
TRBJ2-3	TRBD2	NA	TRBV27	TGTGCCAGCATGCGGGGGGGTTTCACAGATACGCAGTATTTT	CASMRGGFTDTQYF
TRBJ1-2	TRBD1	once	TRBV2	TGTGCCAGCGGAGGACAGGGGCTTCTCAGAATTGGCTACACCTTC	CASGGQGLLRIGYTF
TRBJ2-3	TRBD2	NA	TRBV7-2	TGTGCCAGCAGCTCTGCCCTAGCGGGGGGCCTAGATACGCAGTATTTT	CASSSALAGGLDTQYF
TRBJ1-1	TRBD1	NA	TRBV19	TGTGCCAGTAGTGGGACAGGCAGGAGGGTCGGGAACACTGAAGCTTTCTTT	CASSGTGRRVGNTEAFF
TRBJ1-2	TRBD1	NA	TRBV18	TGTGCCAGCTGCTCTACCGGGACAGCACTTCTTACTAACTATGGCTACACCTTC	CASCSTGTALLTNYGYTF
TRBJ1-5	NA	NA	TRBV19	TGTGCCAGTAGTATACGGGGGGCGGGCAGAAATCAGCCCCAGCATTTT	CASSIRGAGRNQPQHF
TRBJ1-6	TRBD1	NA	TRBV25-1	TGTGCCACCTTAGCCGGGACAGGAGAAAATTCACCCCTCCACTTT	CATLAGTGENSPLHF
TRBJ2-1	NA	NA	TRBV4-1	TGCGCCAGCAGCCAAGCAATGACTCCCGAGCAGTTCTTC	CASSQAMTPEQFF
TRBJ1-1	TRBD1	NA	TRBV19	TGTGCCAGTAGTATCGCAGGGGGCACTGAAGCTTTCTTT	CASSIAGGTEAFF
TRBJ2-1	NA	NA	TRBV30	TGTGCCTGGAGTGTACGAGGCAATGAGCAGTTCTTC	CAWSVRGNEQFF
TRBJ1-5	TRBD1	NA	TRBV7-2	TGTGCCAGCAGCTCACGACAGGGGGCTAGCAATCAGCCCCAGCATTTT	CASSSRQGASNQPQHF
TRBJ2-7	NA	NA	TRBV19	TGTGCCAGTAGTATAGCTACCTCCTACGAGCAGTACTTC	CASSIATSYEQYF
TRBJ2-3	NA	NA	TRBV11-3	TGTGCCAGCAGCTTAGGGGCGGGAAAGTCAGATACGCAGTATTTT	CASSLGAGKSDTQYF
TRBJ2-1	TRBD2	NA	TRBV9	TGTGCCAGCAGCACCAGACTAGCGGGAGATGCCTACAATGAGCAGTTCTTC	CASSTRLAGDAYNEQFF
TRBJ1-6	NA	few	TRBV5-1	TGCGCCAGCAGCTTGTCGGGGAATAATTCACCCCTCCACTTT	CASSLSGNNSPLHF
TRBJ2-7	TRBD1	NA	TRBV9	TGTGCCAGCAGCGTAAGGGACAGGGCCTACGAGCAGTACTTC	CASSVRDRAYEQYF
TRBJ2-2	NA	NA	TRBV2	TGTGCCAGCAGTGAAAAGGCGGGGCCCTGGAACACCGGGGAGCTGTTTTTT	CASSEKAGPWNTGELFF
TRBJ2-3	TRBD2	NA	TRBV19	TGTGCCAGTATGAGCGGGGGGGCCTTGGATACGCAGTATTTT	CASMSGGALDTQYF
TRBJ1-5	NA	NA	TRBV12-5	TGTGCTAGTGGTTTGGGGGACTTTCAGCCCCAGCATTTT	CASGLGDFQPQHF
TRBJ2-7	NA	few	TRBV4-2	TGTGCCAGCAGCCAAGAAGGCGGCGCGGCAACCTTCACCTACGAGCAGTACTTC	CASSQEGGAATFTYEQYF
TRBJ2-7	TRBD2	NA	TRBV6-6	TGTGCCAGCAGTTACTCCGGAGCGGGAGCTTACGAGCAGTACTTC	CASSYSGAGAYEQYF
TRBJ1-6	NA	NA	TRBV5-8	TGTGCCAGCAGCCGGGACTTTAGAGATTCACCCCTCCACTTT	CASSRDFRDSPLHF
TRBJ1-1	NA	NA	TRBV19	TGTGCCAGTAGTACCCTGTGGGGACAAGAGAACACTGAAGCTTTCTTT	CASSTLWGQENTEAFF
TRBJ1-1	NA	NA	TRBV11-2	TGTGCCAGCAGCTTGCGGGTCATGAACACTGAAGCTTTCTTT	CASSLRVMNTEAFF
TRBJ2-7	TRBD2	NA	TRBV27	TGTGCCAGCAGTTTAACATTAGCGGGAGGAGCCTACGAGCAGTACTTC	CASSLTLAGGAYEQYF
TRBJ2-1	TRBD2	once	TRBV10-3	TGTGCCATCAGGGGCCTAGGGGAGGGTGAGCAGTTCTTC	CAIRGLGEGEQFF
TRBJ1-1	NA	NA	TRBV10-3	TGTGCCATCAGTCGAACGGGGGAGGAATCTGAAGCTTTCTTT	CAISRTGEESEAFF
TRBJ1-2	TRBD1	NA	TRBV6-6	TGTGCCAGCAGTACCTCGACAGGGGAAGGAGGCTACACCTTC	CASSTSTGEGGYTF
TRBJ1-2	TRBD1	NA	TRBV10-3	TGTGCCATCAGTGGGGTAAGGGGGCCTCTCCCTGACTATGGCTACACCTTC	CAISGVRGPLPDYGYTF